A selection of T cell receptor beta chains follows, all from one sample in a study of technical replicates of blood from a handful of donors. Profiled with immunoSEQ multiplex PCR; TCRdb holds only in-frame clones, not every one. Seen here are under 110,000 clones, 96% observed once, and the top ten hold approximately 0.2%. Sequencing used T cells isolated from PBMCs. These receptors were obtained from a human donor in good health. Both conserved end residues are part of each CDR3. A D gene is named only where the DNA matches it firmly. The size field is filled for only some rows; it gives once, few, many or a size class.

d_call,j_call,v_call,clone_size,cdr3_aa,cdr3_nt
.,TRBJ2-3,TRBV19,.,CASSAGLIEDTQYF,TGTGCCAGTAGTGCGGGACTCATCGAAGATACGCAGTATTTT
TRBD1,TRBJ2-5,TRBV11-3,once,CASSLGTGGRETQYF,TGTGCCAGCAGCTTAGGGACAGGGGGACGAGAGACCCAGTACTTC
TRBD1,TRBJ1-5,TRBV4-1,.,CASSQGRQGQHNQPQHF,TGCGCCAGCAGCCAGGGTAGACAGGGCCAACACAATCAGCCCCAGCATTTT
TRBD1,TRBJ1-5,TRBV19,.,CASSIQGAQPQHF,TGTGCCAGTAGTATCCAGGGGGCTCAGCCCCAGCATTTT
TRBD2,TRBJ2-2,TRBV10-3,.,CAISVQRAGDGTGELFF,TGTGCCATCAGCGTCCAAAGAGCGGGAGATGGGACCGGGGAGCTGTTTTTT
TRBD1,TRBJ1-1,TRBV9,.,CASGTGIGTEAFF,TGTGCCAGCGGGACAGGAATCGGCACTGAAGCTTTCTTT
.,TRBJ1-4,TRBV7-9,.,CASSLISGPGLRELFF,TGTGCCAGCAGCTTAATTTCTGGCCCGGGACTGAGGGAACTGTTTTTT
TRBD2,TRBJ2-2,TRBV5-1,.,CASSSGTSFGGELFF,TGCGCCAGCAGCTCCGGGACTAGCTTTGGCGGGGAGCTGTTTTTT
TRBD2,TRBJ2-3,TRBV6-5,once,CASRNLAGTTDTQYF,TGTGCCAGCAGAAACCTAGCGGGAACCACAGATACGCAGTATTTT
TRBD1,TRBJ2-5,TRBV2,.,CASSVGQGRKTQYF,TGTGCCAGCAGTGTAGGACAGGGGAGGAAGACCCAGTACTTC
.,TRBJ1-2,TRBV29-1,.,CSVDQWGGAASNYGYTF,TGCAGCGTTGACCAATGGGGGGGCGCCGCTTCTAACTATGGCTACACCTTC
.,TRBJ1-2,TRBV6-1,.,CASSDVAGYTF,TGTGCCAGCAGTGATGTAGCTGGCTACACCTTC
.,TRBJ1-4,TRBV7-9,.,CASSPWVGAGEKLFF,TGTGCCAGCAGCCCCTGGGTAGGGGCAGGCGAAAAACTGTTTTTT
.,TRBJ1-2,TRBV7-9,.,CASSLGIVIPSDYGYTF,TGTGCCAGCAGCTTAGGCATAGTGATTCCTTCTGACTATGGCTACACCTTC
.,TRBJ2-5,TRBV5-4,.,CACRHDSQETQYF,TGTGCCTGCAGACATGACTCCCAAGAGACCCAGTACTTC
TRBD1,TRBJ2-1,TRBV5-8,.,CASSLGTGTNNEQFF,TGTGCCAGCAGCCTGGGGACAGGGACTAACAATGAGCAGTTCTTC
TRBD2,TRBJ2-1,TRBV7-8,.,CASSLTSESYNEQFF,TGTGCCAGCAGCTTGACTAGCGAGTCATACAATGAGCAGTTCTTC
TRBD1,TRBJ1-4,TRBV7-9,.,CASSYKQGDEKLFF,TGTGCCAGCAGCTATAAACAGGGGGATGAAAAACTGTTTTTT
TRBD2,TRBJ2-3,TRBV9,.,CASSAIVRGGETDTQYF,TGTGCCAGCAGCGCCATCGTTCGGGGGGGTGAAACAGATACGCAGTATTTT
.,TRBJ1-5,TRBV30,.,CAWGAADNQPQHF,TGTGCCTGGGGAGCTGCGGACAATCAGCCCCAGCATTTT
.,TRBJ1-2,TRBV7-3,.,CASSPDPRRDGYTF,TGTGCCAGCAGTCCGGACCCCCGGAGGGATGGCTACACCTTC
TRBD2,TRBJ2-3,TRBV19,.,CASSIAGTSGATDTQYF,TGTGCCAGTAGCATAGCCGGGACTAGCGGGGCGACAGATACGCAGTATTTT
.,TRBJ2-1,TRBV11-2,.,CASSWDIFNEQFF,TGTGCCAGCAGCTGGGACATTTTCAATGAGCAGTTCTTC
.,TRBJ1-2,TRBV11-2,.,CASSLAEVGRRGYTF,TGTGCCAGCAGCTTAGCTGAGGTTGGCAGGAGGGGCTACACCTTC
TRBD2,TRBJ2-1,TRBV7-9,.,CASSSYGTSGIFYNEQFF,TGTGCCAGCAGCTCGTACGGGACTAGCGGGATATTTTACAATGAGCAGTTCTTC
.,TRBJ1-1,TRBV18,.,CASSPSHREVLTEAFF,TGTGCCAGCTCACCAAGTCACAGGGAAGTACTCACTGAAGCTTTCTTT
.,TRBJ1-5,TRBV6-1,.,CASSVPVTGNQPQHF,TGTGCCAGCAGTGTACCGGTTACCGGGAATCAGCCCCAGCATTTT
TRBD1,TRBJ1-2,TRBV6-1,.,CASRETIGGVVRRVGYTF,TGTGCCAGCAGGGAAACAATAGGGGGCGTTGTCAGGAGGGTCGGCTACACCTTC
TRBD1,TRBJ2-3,TRBV5-1,.,CASRTGTDTQYF,TGCGCCAGCAGGACAGGGACAGATACGCAGTATTTT
TRBD2,TRBJ2-7,TRBV6-5,.,CASSRTSGSSYEQYF,TGTGCCAGCAGTAGGACTAGCGGAAGCTCCTACGAGCAGTACTTC
.,TRBJ1-1,TRBV28,.,CASSSYFGGLNTEAFF,TGTGCCAGCAGTTCATATTTTGGGGGGTTGAACACTGAAGCTTTCTTT
.,TRBJ2-7,TRBV5-1,.,CASAAGDGSYEQYF,TGCGCCAGCGCCGCAGGGGATGGGTCCTACGAGCAGTACTTC